This TCR beta chain was sequenced during a study of blood T cell repertoires in COVID-19. Whole-study context: Whether acute or convalescent, the COVID-19 samples came from the United States, Italy and Spain.

Profiled with immunoSEQ multiplex PCR; TCRdb holds only in-frame clones, not every one. The table lists around 360,000 clones, about 89% of them singletons. Enrolment of Seattle patients took place during active infection, and they were followed longitudinally. The CDR3 loop spans 13 amino acids. J gave up 10 bases and V 2 bases, and 8 bases lay outside the gene matches. CDR1 SGHRS and CDR2 YFSETQ come from the germline V gene. This clonotype was obtained from a woman aged 25-40 years with COVID-19, enrolled during active disease. Sequencing input: peripheral blood. This chain links TRBV5-1 with TRBJ1-2, with 7 bases aligning to TRBD1. The CDR3 DNA reads as TGCGCCAGCAGCTTCCCAGGGGGATTGGACTACACCTTC. Its translation: CASSFPGGLDYTF.